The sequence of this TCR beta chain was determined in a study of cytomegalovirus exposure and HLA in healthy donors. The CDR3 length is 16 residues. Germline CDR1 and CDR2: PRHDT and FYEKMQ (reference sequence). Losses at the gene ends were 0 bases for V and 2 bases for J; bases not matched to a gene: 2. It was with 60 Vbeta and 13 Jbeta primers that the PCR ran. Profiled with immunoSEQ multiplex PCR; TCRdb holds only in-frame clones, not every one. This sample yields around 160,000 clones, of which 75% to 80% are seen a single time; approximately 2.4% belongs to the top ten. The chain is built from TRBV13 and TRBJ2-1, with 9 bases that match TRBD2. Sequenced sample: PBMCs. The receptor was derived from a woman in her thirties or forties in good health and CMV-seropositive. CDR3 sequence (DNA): TGTGCCAGCAGCTTAGGCGGCGGGGGGGCCTACAATGAGCAGTTCTTC. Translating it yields CASSLGGGGAYNEQFF.